The present TCR beta chain was sequenced within a study of cytomegalovirus exposure and HLA in healthy donors. Study details: Among about 190 million T cells, an earlier analysis found about 110 million unique TCR beta sequences.

This clone showed up just once. Its specificity is unknown. Whole-study findings and limits: The authors assumed roughly uniform sequencing depth across donors for presence/absence analyses.

The CDR3 totals 15 residues. Germline assignment: CDR1 SGHDT and CDR2 YYEEEE. The germline V and J ends were trimmed by 2 bases and 6 bases, with 18 bases remaining between them. PCR was performed using 60 Vbeta and 13 Jbeta primers. Sequencing used immunoSEQ multiplex PCR; TCRdb keeps in-frame clones, though not all of them. The table shows under 250,000 clones, with 60% to 80% occurring only once. This chain connects TRBV5-6 to TRBJ2-7, with D perhaps matching TRBD1 (5 bases). The receptor comes from a woman aged 25 to 45 in good health and CMV-seronegative. Material for sequencing was PBMCs. The CDR3 here is CASSLGRANWFEQYF. The CDR3 nucleotides are TGTGCCAGCAGCTTAGGCAGGGCAAATTGGTTCGAGCAGTACTTC.